One sample yielded the 26 T cell receptor beta chains listed below, sequenced in a study of blood T cell repertoires in COVID-19. Assay: immunoSEQ multiplex PCR; the TCRdb copy retains only in-frame clones and omits some. The repertoire includes 330,000 or so clones, 87% of them detected once, and approximately 9.4% sits in the top ten. Specimen: peripheral blood. The receptor source for this set is a man younger than 45 with COVID-19, enrolled during active disease.

The J gene is TRBJ1-1, the V gene TRBV29-1; unclear D gene. The CDR3 contains 14 residues. CDR1 and CDR2 from the germline V gene are SQVTM and ANQGSEA. Trimming shortened V by 6 bases and J by 2 bases, and 16 bases separated the two germline ends. This CDR3 reads CSVAPRLVNTEAFF. CDR3 bases: TGCAGCGTCGCCCCCCGGTTGGTAAACACTGAAGCTTTCTTT.

The chain uses TRBV10-3 and TRBJ2-7, with D tentatively TRBD1 (6 bases). Looked up from germline, CDR1 is ENHRY and CDR2 is SYGVKD. The CDR3 loop spans 13 amino acids. V was shortened by 3 bases and J by 4 bases, with 10 bases between the two germline ends. The CDR3, as DNA: TGTGCCATCAGTGATTTGGGGGCTTACGAGCAGTACTTC. It codes for CAISDLGAYEQYF.

This clone was detected once. The chain employs TRBV4-1 and TRBJ1-1, with 8 bases matching TRBD1. The CDR3 is 15 residues long. The trim removed 1 base at V and 10 bases at J, leaving 11 bases unmatched. Germline-derived CDR1 and CDR2 are MGHRA and YSYEKL. The chain's CDR3 is CASSQVGGGDRGAFF. The CDR3 DNA reads as TGCGCCAGCAGCCAAGTCGGGGGAGGAGACAGGGGAGCTTTCTTT.

The CDR3, as DNA: TGCGCCAGCAGCCAAGATACAGGAGGATATACCGGGACATCCCGCACAGATACGCAGTATTTT. Encoded protein: CASSQDTGGYTGTSRTDTQYF. The chain links TRBV4-1 to TRBJ2-3; perhaps TRBD1 as D (6 bases). Germline V gene data show CDR1 as MGHRA and CDR2 as YSYEKL. With 0 bases removed from V and 1 base from J, the gap between germline ends came to 26 bases. The CDR3 is 21 residues long.

The chain combines TRBV5-1 with TRBJ2-1; weak D call: TRBD1 (7 bases). V dropped 2 bases and J dropped 0 bases, with 12 bases sitting between them. The CDR3 contains 16 residues. Germline values: CDR1 SGHRS, CDR2 YFSETQ. The CDR3 DNA is TGCGCCAGCAGCTTAGGGCAGGGGGGCTCCTACAATGAGCAGTTCTTC. Translating it yields CASSLGQGGSYNEQFF.

The CDR3 DNA sequence: TGTGCCAGCAGCGTAGGACAGGGTGGGGAGACCCAGTACTTC. This gives the protein CASSVGQGGETQYF. The chain carries TRBV7-7 and TRBJ2-5; 8 bases are a match to TRBD1. With V trimmed by 5 bases and J by 5 bases, 7 bases remained unmatched. This CDR3 is built from 14 residues. The germline V gene has CDR1 SSHAT and CDR2 FNYEAQ (reference sequence). The entire variable domain, with the rest obtained from reference TRBV7-7 and TRBJ2-5, is as follows: GAGVSQSPRYKVTKRGQDVTLRCDPISSHATLYWYQQALGQGPEFLTYFNYEAQPDKSGLPSDRFSAERPEGSISTLTIQRTEQRDSAMYRCASSVGQGGETQYFGPGTRLLVL.

The chain combines TRBV12-5 with TRBJ2-7; maybe TRBD1 (7 bases). Germline loops: CDR1 LGHNT, CDR2 FRNRAP. With 6 bases removed from V and 6 bases from J, the gap between germline ends came to 9 bases. The CDR3 has 11 amino acids. This chain's CDR3 is CASGQGGEQYF. The DNA of the CDR3 is TGTGCTAGTGGGCAGGGGGGCGAGCAGTACTTC.

V and J are TRBV6-5 and TRBJ1-1, with D possibly TRBD1 on 5 matching bases. Looked up from germline, CDR1 is MNHEY and CDR2 is SVGAGI. CDR3 size: 11 residues. Trimming shortened V by 6 bases and J by 11 bases, and 13 bases separated the two germline ends. CDR3 nucleotide sequence: TGTGCCAGCAGCCTGGGACTATCGGCTTTCTTT. It yields the protein CASSLGLSAFF.

This clone was recorded a few times. V gene TRBV11-2 combines with J gene TRBJ2-5, with D hard to call. CDR3 length equals 13 residues. In germline, CDR1 is SGHAT, CDR2 FQNNGV. The germline V and J ends were trimmed by 3 bases and 2 bases, with 7 bases remaining between them. CDR3 sequence: CASSLGRQETQYF. CDR3 DNA sequence: TGTGCCAGCAGCTTGGGCAGACAAGAGACCCAGTACTTC. Filled out from reference TRBV11-2 and TRBJ2-5, the complete variable domain reads EAGVAQSPRYKIIEKRQSVAFWCNPISGHATLYWYQQILGQGPKLLIQFQNNGVVDDSQLPKDRFSAERLKGVDSTLKIQPAKLEDSAVYLCASSLGRQETQYFGPGTRLLVL.

J is TRBJ2-5 and V is TRBV18, with unresolved D. CDR3 length: 15 residues. The ends were cut back, 8 bases at V and 1 base at J, with 17 bases in the middle. Germline assignment: CDR1 KGHSH and CDR2 LQKENI. In DNA, the CDR3 is TGTGCCAGCCGAGACTCCACGGCGAGCCAAGAGACCCAGTACTTC. As protein: CASRDSTASQETQYF.

As concerns this clone: The same CDR3 arises from other DNA sequences in this sample as well. The rearrangement links TRBV11-2 to TRBJ2-1, with TRBD1 identical over 9 bases. Germline CDR1 is SGHAT and CDR2 is FQNNGV. This CDR3 contains 13 residues. The J segment lost 6 bases and the V segment lost 5 bases, leaving 2 bases of the junction unmatched. For the CDR3, the DNA is TGTGCCAGCAGCCTGACAGGGGGCAATGAGCAGTTCTTC. Its translation: CASSLTGGNEQFF.

The chain is built from TRBV6-5 and TRBJ2-7, with 7 bases that match TRBD1. The CDR3 contains 13 residues. Trimming took 8 bases from V and 7 from J; bases not matched to a gene: 11. Germline loops: CDR1 MNHEY, CDR2 SVGAGI. The CDR3 DNA follows: TGTGCCAGCGCCCGGGACAGCTATCAAGAGCAGTACTTC. Translated, it gives CASARDSYQEQYF.

The chain recombines TRBV28 with TRBJ2-1, with 9 bases aligning to TRBD2. The V gene's germline CDR1 is MDHEN and CDR2 SYDVKM. CDR3 length: 18 amino acids. V was clipped by 5 bases and J by 4 bases; unmatched bases: 15. In DNA, the CDR3 is TGTGCCAGCAGTCTCTGGGGGGGTAGCGGGAGCGCATACAATGAGCAGTTCTTC. It specifies CASSLWGGSGSAYNEQFF.

The chain combines TRBV7-2 with TRBJ1-2; 9 positions agree with TRBD1. Germline CDR1 and CDR2: SGHTA and FQGNSA. V gave up 5 bases and J gave up 8 bases; unmatched junction bases: 9. The CDR3 is made up of 14 amino acids. CDR3 in DNA: TGTGCCAGCAGCCGGGGGACAGGGCCCGAGGGCTACACCTTC. Translated: CASSRGTGPEGYTF.

The rearrangement links TRBV5-1 to TRBJ2-3; D uncertain. Germline V gene lookup returns CDR1 SGHRS and CDR2 YFSETQ. The CDR3 is made up of 18 amino acids. V was cut by 0 bases and J by 0 bases, with 17 bases left in between. Written as DNA, the CDR3 is TGCGCCAGCAGCTTGGCCTTAGCTGGCCCGGGTAGCACAGATACGCAGTATTTT. Translating it yields CASSLALAGPGSTDTQYF.

This clone occurred a few times. This chain links TRBV5-1 with TRBJ2-7; the match to TRBD1 covers 11 bases. The V and J ends lost 3 bases and 5 bases, in that order; junction bases with no gene match: 7. The CDR3 covers 15 residues. The germline gives CDR1 SGHRS, CDR2 YFSETQ. The DNA for the CDR3 is TGCGCCAGCAGCTCCTGGACAGGGGGCTGGGACGAGCAGTACTTC. Translated: CASSSWTGGWDEQYF.

The table lists this clone with a few counts. The chain employs TRBV7-9 and TRBJ2-7; TRBD1 matches 8 bases. CDR1 SEHNR and CDR2 FQNEAQ come from the germline V gene (reference sequence). The CDR3 consists of 14 residues. V lost 1 base, J lost 6 bases, and 5 bases stayed unmatched. This CDR3 reads CASSLGVRGLEQYF. Written as DNA, the CDR3 is TGTGCCAGCAGCTTAGGGGTCAGGGGGCTCGAGCAGTACTTC.

The rearrangement joins TRBV6-2 or TRBV6-3 to TRBJ1-4, with D maybe TRBD1 (5 bases). V was shortened by 5 bases and J by 0 bases, with 13 bases between the two germline ends. Germline V lookup: CDR1 MNHEY, CDR2 SVGEGT. There are 16 residues in the CDR3. The chain's CDR3 is CASSPGPGATNEKLFF. The CDR3 nucleotides read TGTGCCAGCAGTCCCGGACCGGGGGCAACTAATGAAAAACTGTTTTTT.

V usage is TRBV14 and J usage is TRBJ2-3; 9 bases match TRBD1. V gave up 4 bases and J gave up 0 bases; unmatched junction bases: 8. The CDR3 sequence is 17 residues long. The V gene's germline CDR1 is SGHDN and CDR2 FVKESK. The CDR3 loop reads CASSPDRGVTSTDTQYF. CDR3 DNA sequence: TGTGCCAGCAGCCCCGACAGGGGGGTCACTAGCACAGATACGCAGTATTTT.

V gene TRBV7-2 combines with J gene TRBJ2-2; maybe TRBD2 (5 bases). Germline V gives CDR1 SGHTA, CDR2 FQGNSA. CDR3 length: 13 residues. The V end was cut by 5 bases, the J end by 3 bases, with 7 bases between. The DNA of the CDR3 is TGTGCCAGCAGCACTAGAGACACCGGGGAGCTGTTTTTT. Translated, it gives CASSTRDTGELFF.

The CDR3 bases are TGTGCCAGCAGCCCCTTAGGGGGGGCGTGGTCAGATACGCAGTATTTT. Translation gives CASSPLGGAWSDTQYF. The chain recombines TRBV9 with TRBJ2-3; D may be TRBD2 (7 bases). V was pared by 4 bases and J by 4 bases, with 19 bases between. The CDR3 length is 16 residues. Germline V gene lookup returns CDR1 SGDLS and CDR2 YYNGEE.

The J gene is TRBJ2-1, the V gene TRBV19, with 13 bases fitting TRBD2. The CDR3 runs 21 residues. The germline V gene encodes CDR1 LNHDA and CDR2 SQIVND (reference sequence). V dropped 5 bases and J dropped 8; count of bases not matched to a gene: 24. CDR3 sequence reads: CASSPNSGTSGTWLHWDEQFF. Here the CDR3 DNA reads TGTGCCAGTAGTCCAAACTCCGGGACTAGCGGGACATGGTTACATTGGGATGAGCAGTTCTTC.

This clone was seen ten or more times. The V gene is TRBV4-1, the J gene TRBJ1-4, with 9 bases identical to TRBD1. Trimming removed 4 bases from V and 13 bases from J; junction bases left unmatched: 16. Germline CDR1 MGHRA, CDR2 YSYEKL. The CDR3 has 16 amino acids. CDR3 nucleotides: TGCGCCAGCAGCCCGCCCATAGGACAGGGGTTGAGGTCACTGTTTTTT. This encodes CASSPPIGQGLRSLFF.

The rearrangement links TRBV28 to TRBJ2-7, with no clear D. The V end lost 3 bases, the J end lost 1 base, and 13 bases lay between the germline ends. Looked up from germline, CDR1 is MDHEN and CDR2 is SYDVKM. This CDR3 region has 15 residues. The CDR3 protein is CASSFLSFGSYEQYF. Here the CDR3 DNA reads TGTGCCAGCAGTTTCCTAAGTTTTGGTTCCTACGAGCAGTACTTC.

The chain combines TRBV5-4 with TRBJ2-7; 7 bases map to TRBD1. The CDR3 covers 14 residues. After removal of 4 bases from V and 0 bases from J, the junction contained 4 bases not matched to a gene. Germline CDR1 reads SGHNT; CDR2 reads YYREEE (reference sequence). The CDR3: CASSQGQSSYEQYF. The CDR3 DNA follows: TGTGCCAGCAGCCAGGGACAGAGCTCCTACGAGCAGTACTTC.

The rearrangement joins TRBV30 to TRBJ2-7, with 9 bases that match TRBD1. V was clipped by 4 bases and J by 5 bases; unmatched bases: 9. Germline lookup yields CDR1 GTSNPN and CDR2 SVGIG (reference sequence). CDR3 length: 14 amino acids. This CDR3 is CAWTPGQGLHEQYF. Written as DNA, the CDR3 is TGTGCCTGGACTCCGGGACAGGGTCTCCACGAGCAGTACTTC.